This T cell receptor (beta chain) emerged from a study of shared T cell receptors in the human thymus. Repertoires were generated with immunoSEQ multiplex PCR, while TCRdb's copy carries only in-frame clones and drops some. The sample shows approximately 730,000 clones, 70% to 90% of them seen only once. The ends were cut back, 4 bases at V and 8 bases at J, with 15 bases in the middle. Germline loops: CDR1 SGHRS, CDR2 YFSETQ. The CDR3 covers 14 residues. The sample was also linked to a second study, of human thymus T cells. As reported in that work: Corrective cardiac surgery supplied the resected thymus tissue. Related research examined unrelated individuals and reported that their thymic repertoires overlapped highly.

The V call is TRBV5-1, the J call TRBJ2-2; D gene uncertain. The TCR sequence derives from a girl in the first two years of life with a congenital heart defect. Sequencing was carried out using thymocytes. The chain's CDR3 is CASSLGVGTGELFF. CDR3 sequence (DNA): TGCGCCAGCAGCCTAGGAGTGGGTACTGGGGAGCTGTTTTTT.